The clone carrying this T cell receptor (beta chain) turned up a few times. Its matching antigen is unknown. This entry belongs to a study of post-analysis software for immune sequencing data. General study results and limits: Among four or five TRBV segments more frequent in patients than controls were TRBV5-6, TRBV5-1 and TRBV20-1.

The authors incorporated unique molecular identifiers into the TCR beta cDNA libraries. TCRdb re-called the PCR reads through MiXCR, storing one row per CDR3 protein. The repertoire holds 650,000 to 900,000 distinct CDR3 sequences, with around 45% as singletons. V dropped 0 bases and J dropped 3 bases, with 14 bases sitting between them. The CDR3 is made up of 16 amino acids. The germline V gene has CDR1 SGDLS and CDR2 YYNGEE. This TCR was recovered from a girl between 5 and 17 years old with multiple sclerosis. This chain connects TRBV9 to TRBJ2-3; the D is unclear. The sequenced material came from blood. The CDR3 DNA reads as TGTGCCAGCAGCGTAGAGTCGGGTACCCTAACAGATACGCAGTATTTT. Translating gives CASSVESGTLTDTQYF.